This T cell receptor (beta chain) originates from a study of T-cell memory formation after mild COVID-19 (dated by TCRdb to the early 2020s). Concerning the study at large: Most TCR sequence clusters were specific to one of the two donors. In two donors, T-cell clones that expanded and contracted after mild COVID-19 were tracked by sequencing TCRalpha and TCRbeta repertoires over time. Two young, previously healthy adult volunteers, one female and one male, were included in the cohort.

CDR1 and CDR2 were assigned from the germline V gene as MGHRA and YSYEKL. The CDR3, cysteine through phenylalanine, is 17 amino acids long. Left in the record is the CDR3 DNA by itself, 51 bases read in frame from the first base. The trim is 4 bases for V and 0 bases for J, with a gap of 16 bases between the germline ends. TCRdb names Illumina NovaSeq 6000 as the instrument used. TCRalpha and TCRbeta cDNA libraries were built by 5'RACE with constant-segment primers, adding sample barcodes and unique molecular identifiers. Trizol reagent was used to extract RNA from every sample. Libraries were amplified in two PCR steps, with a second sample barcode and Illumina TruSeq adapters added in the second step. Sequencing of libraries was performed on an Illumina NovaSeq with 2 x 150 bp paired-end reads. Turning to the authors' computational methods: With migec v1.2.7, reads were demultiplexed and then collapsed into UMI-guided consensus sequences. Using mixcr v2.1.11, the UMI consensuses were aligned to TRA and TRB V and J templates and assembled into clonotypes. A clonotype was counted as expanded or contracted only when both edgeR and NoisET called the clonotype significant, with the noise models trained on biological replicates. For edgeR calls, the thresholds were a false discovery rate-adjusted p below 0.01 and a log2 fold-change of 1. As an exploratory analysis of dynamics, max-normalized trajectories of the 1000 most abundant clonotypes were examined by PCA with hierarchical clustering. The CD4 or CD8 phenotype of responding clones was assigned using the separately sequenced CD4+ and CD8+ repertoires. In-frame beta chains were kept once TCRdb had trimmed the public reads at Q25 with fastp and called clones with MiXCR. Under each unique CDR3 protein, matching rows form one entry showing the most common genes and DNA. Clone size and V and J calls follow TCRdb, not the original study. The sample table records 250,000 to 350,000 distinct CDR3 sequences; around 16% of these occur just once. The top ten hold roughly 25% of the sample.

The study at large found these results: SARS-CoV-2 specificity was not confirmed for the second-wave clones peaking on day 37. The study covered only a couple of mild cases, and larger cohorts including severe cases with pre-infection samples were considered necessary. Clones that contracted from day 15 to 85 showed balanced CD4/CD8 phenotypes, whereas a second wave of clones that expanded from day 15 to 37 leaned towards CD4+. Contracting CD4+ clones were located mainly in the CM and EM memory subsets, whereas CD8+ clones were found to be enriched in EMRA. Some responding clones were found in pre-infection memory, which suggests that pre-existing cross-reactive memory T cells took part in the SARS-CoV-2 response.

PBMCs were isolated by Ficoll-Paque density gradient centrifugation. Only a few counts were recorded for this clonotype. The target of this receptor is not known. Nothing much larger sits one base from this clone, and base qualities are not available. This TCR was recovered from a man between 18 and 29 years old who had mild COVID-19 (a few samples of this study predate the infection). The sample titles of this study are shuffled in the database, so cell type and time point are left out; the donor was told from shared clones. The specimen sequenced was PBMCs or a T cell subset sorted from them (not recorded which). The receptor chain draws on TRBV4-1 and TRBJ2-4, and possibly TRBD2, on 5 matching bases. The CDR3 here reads CASSLFTREKAKNIQYF. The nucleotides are TGCGCCAGCAGCCTCTTCACTAGAGAGAAAGCCAAAAACATTCAGTACTTC.